This record looks at one T cell receptor beta chain sequence and its context. Its antigen is still unknown. No base quality information exists; no much larger clone differs at one position. These data are taken from a study of blood T cell repertoires in COVID-19 (dated by TCRdb to the early 2020s). A note on the overall study: Samples covering the acute and convalescent phases of COVID-19 were provided by collaborators in the United States, Italy and Spain. The repertoires were released in a freely available public database meant as a resource for research on the immune response to SARS-CoV-2. Sample metadata almost always included a de-identified subject ID, COVID-19 status, age in years and sex. Where HLA class I and class II types were available, the types were taken from metadata supplied by the sample provider, not from assay-based typing. Subjects who had been exposed to COVID-19, were actively infected with it, or had recovered from it provided the deeply sampled blood TCRbeta repertoires that made up the dataset. The prospective study material was composed of cDNA or gDNA derived from T cells, B-cell-depleted T cells, or PBMCs. The samples were drawn from two sources: the first 160 participants of the ongoing ImmuneRACE study, and about 1,300 subjects contributed by 6 global collaborators. The investigation overall reported the following: How much clinical and demographic metadata was included differed by source and by participant, and the metadata was provided uncurated.

TCRbeta CDR3 regions were amplified from genomic DNA by means of the immunoSEQ Assay, a bias-controlled multiplex PCR. Per the source publication's procedure: Nucleated cell counts per sample were estimated from amplification of reference gene primers within the assay. To quantify the absolute abundance of each unique TCRbeta CDR3 rearrangement, sequence reads were collapsed and filtered. For each sample, productive Simpson clonality was calculated as the square root of Simpson's diversity index across productive rearrangements. TCRdb's version of the immuneACCESS table is confined to in-frame rearrangements and falls short of the full clone set. An unresolved V gene accounts for under half of the shortfall where checked; the remainder is of unknown origin. V and J calls and clone size are as listed in that table; D and trimming were resolved from the DNA. Counted in this sample were 110,000 to 150,000 clones; around 80% of them appeared once. The ten largest clones capture around 3.7% of the sample.

The CDR1 and CDR2 encoded by the germline V gene are KGHSH and LQKENI. The CDR3 starts with the cysteine, ends with the phenylalanine, and has 15 residues. Only the CDR3 region is kept as DNA, spanning 45 bases read in frame from base 1. V and J lose 5 bases and 3 bases, and a span of 13 bases separates them. A second Seattle source provided samples from volunteer blood donors who had recovered from COVID-19. Whole blood was collected in K2EDTA tubes by collaborating institutions according to the institutions' own protocols. Collaborator samples were shipped for TCRbeta analysis as frozen whole blood, isolated PBMCs, or DNA extracted from either sample type.

The V and J genes are TRBV18 and TRBJ2-2, with TRBD1 tentatively as D gene (6 bases match). Source material: peripheral blood. This receptor was identified in a man in his 70s who had recovered from COVID-19. The CDR3 is CASSAGTPDTGELFF. The nucleotide sequence reads as follows: TGTGCCAGCTCAGCCGGGACACCCGACACCGGGGAGCTGTTTTTT.